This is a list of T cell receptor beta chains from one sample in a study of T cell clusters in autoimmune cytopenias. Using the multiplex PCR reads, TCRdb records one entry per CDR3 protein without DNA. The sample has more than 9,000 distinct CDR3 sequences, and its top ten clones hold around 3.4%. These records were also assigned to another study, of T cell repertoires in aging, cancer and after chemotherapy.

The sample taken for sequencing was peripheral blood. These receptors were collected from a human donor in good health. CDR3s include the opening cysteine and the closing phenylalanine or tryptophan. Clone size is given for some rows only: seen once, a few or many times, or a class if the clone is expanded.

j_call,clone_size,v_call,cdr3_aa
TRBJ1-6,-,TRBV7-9,CASSLVGRETYNSPLHF
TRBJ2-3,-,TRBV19,CASSGRREYTDTQYF
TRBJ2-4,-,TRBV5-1,CASSFGWGRDRDKNIQYF
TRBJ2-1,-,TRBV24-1,CATSDQSRPNNEQFF
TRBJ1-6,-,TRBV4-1,CASSQLPGGSSPLHF
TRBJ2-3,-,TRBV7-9,CASSLPSTDTQYF
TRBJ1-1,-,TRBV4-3,CASSHRTGRNTEAFF
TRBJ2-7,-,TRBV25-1,CASMDGDWRDGSYEQYF
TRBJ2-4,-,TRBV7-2,CASSFRAKNIQYF
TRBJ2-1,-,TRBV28,CASSLGRGGYNEQFF
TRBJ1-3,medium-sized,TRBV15,CATSSRRGTSGNTIYF
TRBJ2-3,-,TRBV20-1,CGAGRVTDTQYF
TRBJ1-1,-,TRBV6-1,CASSVRGKNTEAFF
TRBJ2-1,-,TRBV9,CASSGGGQGTYNEQFF
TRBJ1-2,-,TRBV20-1,CSARHSSGYGYTF
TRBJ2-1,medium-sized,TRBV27,CASSYSGGSYNEQFF
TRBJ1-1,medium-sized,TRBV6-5,CASSYTNTGGRTEAFF
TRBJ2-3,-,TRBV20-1,CSAASGGAGARADTQYF
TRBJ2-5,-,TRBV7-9,CASSHGRTGLETQYF
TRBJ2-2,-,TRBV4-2,CASSQVGWTGAGELFF
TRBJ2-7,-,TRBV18,CASSPGLAGEQYF
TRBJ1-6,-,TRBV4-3,CASSLTGDRSPLHF
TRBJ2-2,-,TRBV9,CASTRQGPSPLAGELFF
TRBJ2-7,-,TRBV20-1,CSARAGGTGVVYEQYF
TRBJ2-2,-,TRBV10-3,CAISDQTKAGELFF
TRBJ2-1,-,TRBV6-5,CASSEFASRGNYNEQFF
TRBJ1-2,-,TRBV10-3,CAIRSDSNYGYTF
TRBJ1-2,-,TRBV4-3,CASTSKGRLKDGYTF
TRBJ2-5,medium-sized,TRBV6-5,CASRHPDRETQYF
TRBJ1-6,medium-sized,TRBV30,CAWSGPRSPLHF
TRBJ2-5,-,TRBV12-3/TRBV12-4,CASSLGQGESETQYF
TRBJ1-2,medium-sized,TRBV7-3,CASSPTGGANYGYTF
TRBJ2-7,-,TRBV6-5,CASSSSASGEQYF
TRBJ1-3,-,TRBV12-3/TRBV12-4,CASSLSPYDTIYF
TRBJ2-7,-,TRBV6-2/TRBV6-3,CASSYPPGYSYEQYF
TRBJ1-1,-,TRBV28,CASSRARLTGDGTEAFF
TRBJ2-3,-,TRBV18,CASSAGTGDTQYF
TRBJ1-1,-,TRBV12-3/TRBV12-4,CASRQSRNTEAFF